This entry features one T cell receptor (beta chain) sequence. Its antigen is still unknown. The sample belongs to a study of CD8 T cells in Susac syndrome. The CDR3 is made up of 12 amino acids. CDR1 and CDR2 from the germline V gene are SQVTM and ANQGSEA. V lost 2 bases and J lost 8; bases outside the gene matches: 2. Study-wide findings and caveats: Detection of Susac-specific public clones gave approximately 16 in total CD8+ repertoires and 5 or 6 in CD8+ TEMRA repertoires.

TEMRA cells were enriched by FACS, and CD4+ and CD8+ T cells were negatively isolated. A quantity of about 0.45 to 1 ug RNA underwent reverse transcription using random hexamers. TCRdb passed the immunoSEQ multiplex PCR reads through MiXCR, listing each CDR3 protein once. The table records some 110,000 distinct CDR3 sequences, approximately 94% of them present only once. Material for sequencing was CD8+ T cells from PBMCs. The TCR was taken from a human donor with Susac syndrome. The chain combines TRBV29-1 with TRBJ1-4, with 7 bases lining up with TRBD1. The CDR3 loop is CSVESGGEKLFF. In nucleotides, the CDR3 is TGCAGCGTTGAATCAGGGGGAGAAAAACTGTTTTTT.